Sequencing of this T cell receptor (beta chain) was carried out in a study of blood T cells in healthy people across ages (dated by TCRdb to between 2015 and 2016). Turning to the overall study: In model experiments, roughly one uniquely barcoded TCR beta cDNA molecule per two T cells was captured by template switching. The study measured age-related changes in TCR beta repertoire diversity using deep sequencing normalized with unique cDNA molecular identifiers. The donors were split into four age groups: young (average about 16 years), middle-aged (39), aged (62) and long-lived (82). To avoid experimental bias, donors of different ages were distributed randomly across sequencing lanes. For two donors (one aged 18 to 29 and one aged 80 or older), the study analyzed two additional independent replicas of 1 million unique cDNA reads from the same blood draw. Points the paper makes about the study in general: Total diversity estimates from one million sequenced T cells were considered lower bounds and underestimates. Conclusive comparison of naive and antigen-experienced compartments was prevented by the profiling of bulk unsorted PBMCs. The long-lived group showed more naive CD4+ T cells, fewer expanded clones and increased TCR diversity than the aged group, suggesting age selection. The percentage of naive T cells measured by flow cytometry correlated strongly with observed TCR beta diversity. Because donor CMV infection status was unknown, age-related changes in expanded clonotypes were potentially confounded. As age increased, observed TCR beta diversity per million T cells dropped in a roughly linear way, and a significant reduction was already evident by age 40.

Libraries came from 5' RACE. TCRdb names Illumina HiSeq 2500 as the instrument used. The second PCR ran for about 6 to 11 cycles and used a J-beta primer mix along with a sample-barcoded 5' primer. Each TCR beta cDNA molecule received a unique molecular identifier from a template-switch 5' adaptor carrying 12 random nucleotides. Each sample yielded at least 3 million CDR3-containing paired-end reads. All of the RNA was converted into first-strand cDNA using the Mint cDNA synthesis kit, with a TRBC-specific oligonucleotide serving as the primer. After uracil-DNA glycosylase treatment, a first 18-cycle PCR used universal primers M1SS and BC2_uni_R on all cDNA. Regarding the original processing steps: For normalization, 1 million high-quality reads, each with a distinct molecular identifier, were randomly selected from each sample. Instead of being binned into consensus sequences, reads that shared molecular identifiers were thrown out. MiTCR, set to a Q25 quality threshold and the strictest error-elimination algorithm, was used for CDR3 identification, clonotype clustering and error correction. Lower-bound total TCR beta diversity was estimated with a nonparametric unseen species model using Euler transformation. The public sequencing data were trimmed at Q25 with fastp and processed into clonotypes with MiXCR by TCRdb, which kept only in-frame beta chains. Identical CDR3 protein sequences are pooled into one entry, listed with their most common genes and DNA. The authors' filters were not applied to this entry. In all, the sample holds about 1.8 million distinct CDR3 sequences, and roughly 49% of those were seen once. Jointly, the top ten make up approximately 2.1% of the sample.

Systemically healthy Caucasian individuals from Russia, around 38 in total and aged roughly 6 to 95 years, were included as donors. Ten milliliters of peripheral blood were drawn from each donor into EDTA-treated Vacutainer tubes. Ficoll-Paque density-gradient centrifugation was used to isolate PBMCs, with at least 6 million obtained per sample. Total RNA, at least 6 micrograms per sample, was extracted from PBMCs with Trizol reagent. For every donor, flow cytometry on a PBMC aliquot measured the percentage of naive CD45RAhigh/CD27high T cells. V gives up 5 bases and J gives up 8 bases, and the segment between their germline ends measures 13 bases. The CDR3, from cysteine to phenylalanine, totals 14 residues. This entry keeps only the CDR3 DNA: 42 bases, framed from base 1. For this clonotype: Its antigen remains undetermined. Base qualities are not recorded, but no much larger clone differs from it by a single base.

The source of this sequence is a woman aged 40-49 years in good health. The chain joins TRBV12-3 or TRBV12-4 to TRBJ1-6, with TRBD1 tentatively as D gene (5 bases match). Sequencing input: blood. The DNA sequence is given as TGTGCCAGCAGTGACAGAGGGTTTGATTCACCCCTCCACTTT. Translated, it gives CASSDRGFDSPLHF.